Each of the 3 T cell receptor beta chains below was sequenced from the same sample in a study of blood T cell repertoires in COVID-19. Produced via immunoSEQ multiplex PCR; TCRdb's table is partial and in-frame only. The sample lists some 330,000 clones, under 90% occurring once. Sequencing was performed on peripheral blood. The receptor source for this set is a woman between 25 and 40 years old with COVID-19, enrolled during active disease.

V gene TRBV13 combines with J gene TRBJ1-1, with D possibly matching TRBD1 (5 bases). CDR1 is PRHDT, CDR2 FYEKMQ, per germline (reference sequence). CDR3 length: 14 residues. Between the trimmed V and J ends, which lost 2 bases and 3 bases, there was a span of 10 bases. The CDR3 protein is CASSLLGADTEAFF. DNA for the CDR3: TGTGCCAGCAGCTTACTAGGGGCAGACACTGAAGCTTTCTTT.

This clone occurred once. The chain joins TRBV6-1 to TRBJ1-5; 8 bases are a match to TRBD1. V dropped 2 bases and J dropped 7; count of bases not matched to a gene: 7. CDR3 size: 15 residues. Looked up from germline, CDR1 is MNHNS and CDR2 is SASEGT. The CDR3 loop reads CASSEQGARGQPQHF. CDR3 in DNA: TGTGCCAGCAGTGAACAGGGGGCGCGGGGACAGCCCCAGCATTTT.

The J gene is TRBJ2-7, the V gene TRBV6-5; possible D gene TRBD2, 6 bases. CDR1 is MNHEY and CDR2 is SVGAGI in the germline V gene. Trimming took 8 bases from V and 4 from J, leaving 15 bases between them. This CDR3 is 13 amino acids long. The CDR3 DNA reads TGTGCCAGCGGCCGTTCTAGCGAGTACGAGCAGTACGTC. It yields the protein CASGRSSEYEQYV.